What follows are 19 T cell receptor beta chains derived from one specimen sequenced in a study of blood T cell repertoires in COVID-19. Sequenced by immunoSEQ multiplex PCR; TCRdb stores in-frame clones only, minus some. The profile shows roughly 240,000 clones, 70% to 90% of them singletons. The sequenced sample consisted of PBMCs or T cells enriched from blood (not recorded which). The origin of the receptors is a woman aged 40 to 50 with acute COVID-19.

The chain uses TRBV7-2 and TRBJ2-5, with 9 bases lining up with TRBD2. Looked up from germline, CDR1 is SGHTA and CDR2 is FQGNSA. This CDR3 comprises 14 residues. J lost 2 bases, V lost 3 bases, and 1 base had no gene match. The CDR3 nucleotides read TGTGCCAGCAGCTTTCTAGCGGGACAAGAGACCCAGTACTTC. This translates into CASSFLAGQETQYF.

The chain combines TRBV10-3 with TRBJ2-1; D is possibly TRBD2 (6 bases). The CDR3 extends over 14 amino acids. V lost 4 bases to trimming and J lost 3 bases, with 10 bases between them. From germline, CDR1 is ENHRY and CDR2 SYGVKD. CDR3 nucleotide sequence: TGTGCCATCAGTGGGGGGACTCTCTACAATGAGCAGTTCTTC. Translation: CAISGGTLYNEQFF.

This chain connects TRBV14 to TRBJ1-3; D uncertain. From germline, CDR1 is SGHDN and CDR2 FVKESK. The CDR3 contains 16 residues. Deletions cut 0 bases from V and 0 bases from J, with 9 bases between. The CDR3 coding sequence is TGTGCCAGCAGCCAAGATCTGCCCTACTCTGGAAACACCATATATTTT. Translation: CASSQDLPYSGNTIYF.

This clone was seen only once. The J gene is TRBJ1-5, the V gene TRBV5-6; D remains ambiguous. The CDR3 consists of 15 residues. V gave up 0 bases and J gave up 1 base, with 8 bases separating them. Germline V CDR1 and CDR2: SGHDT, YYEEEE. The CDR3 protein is CASSLGGLSNQPQHF. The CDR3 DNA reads TGTGCCAGCAGCTTGGGCGGGTTGAGCAATCAGCCCCAGCATTTT. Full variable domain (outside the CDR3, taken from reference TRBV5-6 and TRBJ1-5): DAGVTQSPTHLIKTRGQQVTLRCSPKSGHDTVSWYQQALGQGPQFIFQYYEEEERQRGNFPDRFSGHQFPNYSSELNVNALLLGDSALYLCASSLGGLSNQPQHFGDGTRLSIL.

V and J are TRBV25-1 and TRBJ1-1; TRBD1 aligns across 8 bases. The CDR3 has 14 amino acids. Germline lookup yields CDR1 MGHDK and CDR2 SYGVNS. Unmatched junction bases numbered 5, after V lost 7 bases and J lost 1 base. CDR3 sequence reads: CASIGQGTNTEAFF. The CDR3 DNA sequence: TGTGCCAGCATCGGACAGGGTACGAACACTGAAGCTTTCTTT.

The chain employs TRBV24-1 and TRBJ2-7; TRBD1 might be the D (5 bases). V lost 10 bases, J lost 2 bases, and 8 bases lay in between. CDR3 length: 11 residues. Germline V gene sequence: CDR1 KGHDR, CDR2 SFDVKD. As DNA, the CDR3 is TGTGCCACTTCGACAGCCTACGAGCAGTACTTC. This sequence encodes CATSTAYEQYF.

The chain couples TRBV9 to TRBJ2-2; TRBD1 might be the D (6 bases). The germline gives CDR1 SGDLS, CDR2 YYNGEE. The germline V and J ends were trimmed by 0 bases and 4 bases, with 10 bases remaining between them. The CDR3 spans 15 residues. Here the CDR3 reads CASSVAQGSTGELFF. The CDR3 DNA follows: TGTGCCAGCAGCGTAGCACAGGGTTCCACCGGGGAGCTGTTTTTT.

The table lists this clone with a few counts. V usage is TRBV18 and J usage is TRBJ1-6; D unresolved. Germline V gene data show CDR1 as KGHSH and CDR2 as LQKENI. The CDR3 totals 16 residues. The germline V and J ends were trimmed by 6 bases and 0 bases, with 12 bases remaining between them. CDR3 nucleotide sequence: TGTGCCAGCTCGGGCCAGCAGAGCTCCTATAATTCACCCCTCCACTTT. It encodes CASSGQQSSYNSPLHF.

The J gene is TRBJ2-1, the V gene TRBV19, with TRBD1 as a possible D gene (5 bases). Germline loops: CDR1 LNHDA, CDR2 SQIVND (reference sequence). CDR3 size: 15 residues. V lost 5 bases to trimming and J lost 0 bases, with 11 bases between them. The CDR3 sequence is CASSSKGISYNEQFF. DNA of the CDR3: TGTGCCAGTAGTTCAAAGGGGATCTCCTACAATGAGCAGTTCTTC.

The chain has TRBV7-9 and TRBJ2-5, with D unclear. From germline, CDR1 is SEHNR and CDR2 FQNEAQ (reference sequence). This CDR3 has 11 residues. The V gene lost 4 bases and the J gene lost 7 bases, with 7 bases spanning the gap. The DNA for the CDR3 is TGTGCCAGCAGCTCATCGGGGACCCAGTACTTC. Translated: CASSSSGTQYF.

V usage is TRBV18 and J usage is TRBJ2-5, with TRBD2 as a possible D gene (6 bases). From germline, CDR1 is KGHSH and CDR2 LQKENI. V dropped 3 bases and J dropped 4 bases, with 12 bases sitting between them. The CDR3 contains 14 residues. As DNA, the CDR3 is TGTGCCAGCTCACCCCCGGGGGAAGGAGAGACCCAGTACTTC. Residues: CASSPPGEGETQYF.

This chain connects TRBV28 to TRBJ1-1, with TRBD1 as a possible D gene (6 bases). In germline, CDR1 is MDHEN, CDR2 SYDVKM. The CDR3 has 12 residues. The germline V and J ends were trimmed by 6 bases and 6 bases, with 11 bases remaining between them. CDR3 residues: CASRRRTAEAFF. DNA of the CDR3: TGTGCCAGCAGGCGAAGGACAGCTGAAGCTTTCTTT.

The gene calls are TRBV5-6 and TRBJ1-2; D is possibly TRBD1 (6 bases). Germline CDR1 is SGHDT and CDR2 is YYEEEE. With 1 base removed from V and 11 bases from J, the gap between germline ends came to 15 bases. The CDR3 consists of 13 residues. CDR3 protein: CASSLLGAQGYTF. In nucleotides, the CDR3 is TGTGCCAGCAGCTTGTTGGGGGCCCAGGGGTACACCTTC.

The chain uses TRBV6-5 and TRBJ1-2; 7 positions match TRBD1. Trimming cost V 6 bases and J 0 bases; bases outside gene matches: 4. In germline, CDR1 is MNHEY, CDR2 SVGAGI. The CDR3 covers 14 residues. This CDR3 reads CASSGDRSNYGYTF. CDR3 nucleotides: TGTGCCAGCAGCGGGGACAGATCTAACTATGGCTACACCTTC.

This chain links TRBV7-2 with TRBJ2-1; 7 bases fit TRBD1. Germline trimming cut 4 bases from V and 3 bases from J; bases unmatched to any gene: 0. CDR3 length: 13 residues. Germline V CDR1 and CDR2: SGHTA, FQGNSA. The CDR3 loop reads CASSSGGYNEQFF. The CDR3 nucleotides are TGTGCCAGCAGCTCAGGGGGCTACAATGAGCAGTTCTTC.

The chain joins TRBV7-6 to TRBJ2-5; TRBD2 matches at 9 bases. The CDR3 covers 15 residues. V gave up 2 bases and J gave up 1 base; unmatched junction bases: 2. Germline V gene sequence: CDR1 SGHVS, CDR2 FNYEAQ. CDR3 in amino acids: CASSLRLAVQETQYF. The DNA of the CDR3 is TGTGCCAGCAGCTTAAGACTAGCGGTCCAAGAGACCCAGTACTTC.

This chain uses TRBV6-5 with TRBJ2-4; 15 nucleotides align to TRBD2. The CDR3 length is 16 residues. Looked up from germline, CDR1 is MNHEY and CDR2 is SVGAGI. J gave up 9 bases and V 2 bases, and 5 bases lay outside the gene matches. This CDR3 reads CASSYAGLAGGSIQYF. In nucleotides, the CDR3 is TGTGCCAGCAGTTACGCGGGACTAGCGGGAGGAAGCATTCAGTACTTC.

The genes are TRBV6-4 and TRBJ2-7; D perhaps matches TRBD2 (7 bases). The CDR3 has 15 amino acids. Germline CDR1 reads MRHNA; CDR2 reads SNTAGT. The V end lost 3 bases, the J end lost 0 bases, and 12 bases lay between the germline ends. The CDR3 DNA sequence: TGTGCCAGCAGTGAGGACGCGGGGGCCTCCTACGAGCAGTACTTC. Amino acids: CASSEDAGASYEQYF.

The CDR3 reads CASSQATGANYGYTF. The CDR3 nucleotides are TGCGCCAGCAGCCAAGCGACAGGGGCTAACTATGGCTACACCTTC. The chain couples TRBV4-1 to TRBJ1-2; 8 bases are a match to TRBD1. The CDR3 covers 15 residues. V lost 1 base to trimming and J lost 0 bases; unmatched junction nucleotides: 1. Germline loops: CDR1 MGHRA, CDR2 YSYEKL.